The clone carrying this T cell receptor (beta chain) appeared many times. The data originate from a study of HIV-infected patients and healthy controls. V was shortened by 0 bases and J by 1 base, with 6 bases between the two germline ends. Germline V gene data show CDR1 as MNHEY and CDR2 as SVGAGI. CDR3 length equals 15 residues. Alpha and beta constant-region primers primed reverse transcription of 500 to 550 ng RNA. Separate chain-specific third strand synthesis with multiplexing indices produced the alpha and beta libraries. The library had 12-nucleotide molecular identifiers formed by two random hexamers joined together. TCRdb itself ran the 5' RACE reads through MiXCR, one entry per CDR3 protein. This sample carries under 20,000 distinct CDR3 sequences, under 9.5% of them seen once, and the ten largest clones take around 5.5%. Whole blood was used without fractionation, so all unsorted peripheral T cells were included.

The rearrangement links TRBV6-5 to TRBJ2-2; D possibly corresponds to TRBD2 (6 bases). This TCR came from an adult in good health. Sequencing was done on a sample of blood. CDR3 DNA sequence: TGTGCCAGCAGTTACTCGCGGGAGAACACCGGGGAGCTGTTTTTT. It is translated as CASSYSRENTGELFF.